These 2 T cell receptor beta chains came from one sample sequenced in a study of T cell repertoires in ileal Crohn's disease (dated by TCRdb to about 2019). Explained via the paper, the time point label denotes: neoterminal ileum biopsy at postoperative endoscopy, about 6 months after surgery. The library was made by the immunoSEQ multiplex PCR assay. TCRdb re-hosts the immuneACCESS table, in-frame sequences only. Its copies lack some clones; in the studies checked, an unresolved V gene accounts for under half of them, and the cause for the rest is not known. The sample table records about 62,000 clones; around 90% of these occur just once. The ten largest clones capture roughly 2% of the sample. Sequenced material: ileal tissue. The source of these receptors is an adult with Crohn's disease.

This chain links TRBV29-1 with TRBJ1-5; possibly TRBD1 for D (5 bases). The CDR3 totals 13 residues. The germline V gene has CDR1 SQVTM and CDR2 ANQGSEA. The V gene lost 6 bases and the J gene lost 5 bases, with 14 bases spanning the gap. The CDR3 region is CSVGPQMDQPQHF. CDR3 in DNA: TGCAGCGTGGGGCCACAGATGGATCAGCCCCAGCATTTT.

The chain couples TRBV4-1 to TRBJ1-5; TRBD1 agrees at 7 bases. V was clipped by 0 bases and J by 1 base; unmatched bases: 0. Germline CDR1 is MGHRA and CDR2 is YSYEKL. The length of the CDR3 is 15 residues. This chain's CDR3 is CASSQEGQSNQPQHF. CDR3 bases: TGCGCCAGCAGCCAAGAGGGACAGAGCAATCAGCCCCAGCATTTT.